Sequencing of this TCR beta chain was carried out in a study of cytomegalovirus exposure and HLA in healthy donors. Turning to this clone: The antigen is not known.

Trimming removed 0 bases from V and 10 bases from J; junction bases left unmatched: 10. The germline V gene encodes CDR1 SGHDN and CDR2 FVKESK. The CDR3 length is 17 residues. Study-wide findings and caveats: Analyses of presence and absence presupposed an approximately uniform sequencing depth across donors. Per a prior analysis, the majority of TCR beta V segments were productive roughly 87% or roughly 30% of the time.

13 Jbeta primers and 60 Vbeta primers were used for the PCR. Data came from immunoSEQ multiplex PCR; TCRdb stores just in-frame clones and leaves some out. The sample records around 130,000 clones, approximately 78% being singletons. Sample: PBMCs. V gene TRBV14 combines with J gene TRBJ2-1; 12 nucleotides line up with TRBD2. This receptor was identified in a woman in her thirties or forties in good health and CMV-seropositive. The CDR3 spells CASSQELAGGPVWEQFF. CDR3 bases: TGTGCCAGCAGCCAAGAGCTAGCGGGAGGGCCGGTGTGGGAGCAGTTCTTC.